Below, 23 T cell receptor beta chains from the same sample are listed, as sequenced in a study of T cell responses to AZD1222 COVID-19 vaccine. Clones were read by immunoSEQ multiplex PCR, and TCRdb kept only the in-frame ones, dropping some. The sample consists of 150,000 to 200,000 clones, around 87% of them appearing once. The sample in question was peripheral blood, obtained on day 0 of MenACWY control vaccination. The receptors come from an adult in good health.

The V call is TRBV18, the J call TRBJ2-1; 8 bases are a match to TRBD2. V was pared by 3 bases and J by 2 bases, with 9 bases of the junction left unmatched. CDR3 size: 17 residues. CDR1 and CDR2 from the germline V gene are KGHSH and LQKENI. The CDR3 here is CASSPSLAGGTYNEQFF. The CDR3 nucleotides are TGTGCCAGCTCACCGAGTCTCGCGGGGGGCACCTACAATGAGCAGTTCTTC.

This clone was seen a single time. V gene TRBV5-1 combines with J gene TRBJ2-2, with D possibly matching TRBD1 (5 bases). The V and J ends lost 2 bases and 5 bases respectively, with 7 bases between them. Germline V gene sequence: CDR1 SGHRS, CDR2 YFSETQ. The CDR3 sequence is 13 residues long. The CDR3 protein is CASSFQGTGELFF. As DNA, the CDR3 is TGCGCCAGCAGCTTCCAGGGTACCGGGGAGCTGTTTTTT.

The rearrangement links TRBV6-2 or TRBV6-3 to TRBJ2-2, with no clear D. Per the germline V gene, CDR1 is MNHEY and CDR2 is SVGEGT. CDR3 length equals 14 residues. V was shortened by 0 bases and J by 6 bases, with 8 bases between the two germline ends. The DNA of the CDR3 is TGTGCCAGCAGTTACTCGGGTGCGGCCGGGGAGCTGTTTTTT. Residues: CASSYSGAAGELFF.

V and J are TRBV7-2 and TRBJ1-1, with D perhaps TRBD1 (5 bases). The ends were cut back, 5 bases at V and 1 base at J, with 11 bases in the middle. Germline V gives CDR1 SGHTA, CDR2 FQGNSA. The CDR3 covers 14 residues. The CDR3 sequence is CASSPRQPNTEAFF. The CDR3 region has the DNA TGTGCCAGCAGCCCTCGACAGCCGAACACTGAAGCTTTCTTT.

This CDR3 reads CATSVGTVNTGELFF. CDR3 nucleotide sequence: TGTGCCACCAGTGTTGGGACAGTTAACACCGGGGAGCTGTTTTTT. The chain has TRBV24-1 and TRBJ2-2, with 7 nucleotides matching TRBD1. Unmatched junction bases numbered 4, after V lost 5 bases and J lost 2 bases. The germline V gene encodes CDR1 KGHDR and CDR2 SFDVKD. The CDR3 runs to 15 residues.

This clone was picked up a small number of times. As DNA, the CDR3 is TGTGCCACCTCGCTACAGGGGAAGGTTATAGATTCCGGGGAGCTGTTTTTT. Residues: CATSLQGKVIDSGELFF. The chain is built from TRBV27 and TRBJ2-2; 7 bases agree with TRBD1. The CDR3 runs to 17 residues. Per germline, CDR1 MNHEY and CDR2 SMNVEV (reference sequence). V shed 10 bases and J 6 bases; nucleotides not matched to a gene: 20.

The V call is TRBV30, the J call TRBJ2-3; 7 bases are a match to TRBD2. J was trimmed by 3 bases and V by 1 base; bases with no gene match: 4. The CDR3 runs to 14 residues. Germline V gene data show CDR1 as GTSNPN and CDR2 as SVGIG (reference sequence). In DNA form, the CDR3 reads TGTGCCTGGAGTGGGCAGGGAGGGACAGATACGCAGTATTTT. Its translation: CAWSGQGGTDTQYF. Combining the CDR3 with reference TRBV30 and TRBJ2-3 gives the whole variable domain SQTIHQWPATLVQPVGSPLSLECTVEGTSNPNLYWYRQAAGRGLQLLFYSVGIGQISSEVPQNLSASRPQDRQFILSSKKLLLSDSGFYLCAWSGQGGTDTQYFGPGTRLTVL.

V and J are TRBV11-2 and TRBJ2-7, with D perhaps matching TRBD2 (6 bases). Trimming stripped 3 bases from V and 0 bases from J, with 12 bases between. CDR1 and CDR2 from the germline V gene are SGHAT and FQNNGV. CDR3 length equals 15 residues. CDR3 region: CASSLYSGSSYEQYF. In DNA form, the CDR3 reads TGTGCCAGCAGCTTGTATTCCGGGAGCTCCTACGAGCAGTACTTC. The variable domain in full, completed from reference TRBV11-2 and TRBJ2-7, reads EAGVAQSPRYKIIEKRQSVAFWCNPISGHATLYWYQQILGQGPKLLIQFQNNGVVDDSQLPKDRFSAERLKGVDSTLKIQPAKLEDSAVYLCASSLYSGSSYEQYFGPGTRLTVT.

CDR3 in amino acids: CASSTIGNSNQPQHF. CDR3 DNA: TGTGCCAGTAGTACAATCGGGAATAGCAATCAGCCCCAGCATTTT. The chain joins TRBV19 to TRBJ1-5; no clear D gene. With 4 bases removed from V and 0 bases from J, the gap between germline ends came to 10 bases. Germline V lookup: CDR1 LNHDA, CDR2 SQIVND (reference sequence). The CDR3 runs 15 residues. Supplemented by reference TRBV19 and TRBJ1-5, the full variable domain reads DGGITQSPKYLFRKEGQNVTLSCEQNLNHDAMYWYRQDPGQGLRLIYYSQIVNDFQKGDIAEGYSVSREKKESFPLTVTSAQKNPTAFYLCASSTIGNSNQPQHFGDGTRLSIL.

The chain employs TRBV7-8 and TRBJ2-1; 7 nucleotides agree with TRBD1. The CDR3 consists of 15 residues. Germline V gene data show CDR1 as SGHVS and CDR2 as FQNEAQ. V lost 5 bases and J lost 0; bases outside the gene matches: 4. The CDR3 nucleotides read TGTGCCAGCAGCCTACGACAGGGCTCCTACAATGAGCAGTTCTTC. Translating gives CASSLRQGSYNEQFF.

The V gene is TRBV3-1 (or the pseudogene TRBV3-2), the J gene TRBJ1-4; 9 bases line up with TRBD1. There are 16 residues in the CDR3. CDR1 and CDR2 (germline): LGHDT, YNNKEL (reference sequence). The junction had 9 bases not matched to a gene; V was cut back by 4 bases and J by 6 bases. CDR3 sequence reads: CASSPASGTGYEKLFF. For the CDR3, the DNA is TGTGCCAGCAGCCCCGCGTCTGGGACAGGGTATGAAAAACTGTTTTTT.

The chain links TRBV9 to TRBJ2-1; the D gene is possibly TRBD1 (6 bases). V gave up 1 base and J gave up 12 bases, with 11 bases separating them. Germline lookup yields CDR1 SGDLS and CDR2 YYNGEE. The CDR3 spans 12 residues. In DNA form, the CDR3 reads TGTGCCAGCAGCGTAAAGACAGGTTCGCAGTTCTTC. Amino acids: CASSVKTGSQFF.

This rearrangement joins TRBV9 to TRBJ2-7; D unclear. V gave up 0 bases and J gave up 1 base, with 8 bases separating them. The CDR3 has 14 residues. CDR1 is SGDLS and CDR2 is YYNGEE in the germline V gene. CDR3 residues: CASSVGVDSYEQYF. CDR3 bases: TGTGCCAGCAGCGTAGGGGTAGATTCCTACGAGCAGTACTTC.

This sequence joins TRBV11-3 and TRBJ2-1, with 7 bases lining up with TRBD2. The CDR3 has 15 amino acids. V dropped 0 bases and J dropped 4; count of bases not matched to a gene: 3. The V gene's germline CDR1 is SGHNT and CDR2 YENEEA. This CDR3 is CASSLDRTRYNEQFF. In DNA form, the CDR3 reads TGTGCCAGCAGCTTAGACAGGACTAGATACAATGAGCAGTTCTTC.

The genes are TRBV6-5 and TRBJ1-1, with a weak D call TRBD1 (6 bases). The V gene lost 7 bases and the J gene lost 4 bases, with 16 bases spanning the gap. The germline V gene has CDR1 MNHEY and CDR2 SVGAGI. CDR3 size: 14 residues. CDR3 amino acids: CASTYLQGGTEAFF. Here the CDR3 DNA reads TGTGCCAGCACCTACCTACAGGGTGGCACTGAAGCTTTCTTT.

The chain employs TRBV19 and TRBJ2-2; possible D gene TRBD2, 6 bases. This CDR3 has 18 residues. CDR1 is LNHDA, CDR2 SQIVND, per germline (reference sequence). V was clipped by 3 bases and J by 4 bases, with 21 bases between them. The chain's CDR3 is CASSMYPGGWDSTGELFF. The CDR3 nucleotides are TGTGCCAGTAGTATGTATCCAGGAGGGTGGGATTCCACCGGGGAGCTGTTTTTT.

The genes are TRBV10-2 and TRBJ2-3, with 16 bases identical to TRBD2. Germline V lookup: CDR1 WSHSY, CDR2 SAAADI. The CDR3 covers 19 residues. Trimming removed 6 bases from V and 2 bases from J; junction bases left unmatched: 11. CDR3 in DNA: TGCGCCAGCAGGGGGACTAGCGGGAGGGCCATGTCGGCCACAGATACGCAGTATTTT. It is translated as CASRGTSGRAMSATDTQYF.

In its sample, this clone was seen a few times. The CDR3 nucleotides read TGTGCCAGCAGCCAACTTGGACCGTCCTCTGGAAACACCATATATTTT. It specifies CASSQLGPSSGNTIYF. The V and J genes are TRBV28 and TRBJ1-3; no firm D call. Germline CDR1 MDHEN, CDR2 SYDVKM. The CDR3 covers 16 residues. Trimming left V 6 bases short and J 0 bases short, with 15 bases between.

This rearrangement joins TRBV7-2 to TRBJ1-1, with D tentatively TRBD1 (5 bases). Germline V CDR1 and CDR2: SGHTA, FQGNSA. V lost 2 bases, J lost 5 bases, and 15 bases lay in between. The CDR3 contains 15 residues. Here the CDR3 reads CASSLTRDWGTEAFF. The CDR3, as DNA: TGTGCCAGCAGCTTAACCCGGGACTGGGGGACTGAAGCTTTCTTT.

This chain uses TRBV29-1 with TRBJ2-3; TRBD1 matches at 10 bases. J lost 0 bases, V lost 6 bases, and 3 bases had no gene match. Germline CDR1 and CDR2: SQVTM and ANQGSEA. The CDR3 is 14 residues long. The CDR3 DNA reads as TGCAGCGTAGAGGGACAGGGGAGCACAGATACGCAGTATTTT. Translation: CSVEGQGSTDTQYF.

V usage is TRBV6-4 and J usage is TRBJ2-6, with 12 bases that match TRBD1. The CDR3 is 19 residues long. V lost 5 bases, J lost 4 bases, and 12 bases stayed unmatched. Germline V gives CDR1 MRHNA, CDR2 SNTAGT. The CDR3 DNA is TGTGCCAGCAGTCTCATCCCGGGACAGGGGGCGCCCGGGGCCAACGTCCTGACTTTC. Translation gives CASSLIPGQGAPGANVLTF.

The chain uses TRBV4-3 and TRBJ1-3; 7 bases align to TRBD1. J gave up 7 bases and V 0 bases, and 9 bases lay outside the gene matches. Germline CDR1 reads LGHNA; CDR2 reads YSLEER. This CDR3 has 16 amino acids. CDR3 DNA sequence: TGCGCCAGCAGCCAAGATCAGACAGGGTACATGAACACCATATATTTT. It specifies CASSQDQTGYMNTIYF.

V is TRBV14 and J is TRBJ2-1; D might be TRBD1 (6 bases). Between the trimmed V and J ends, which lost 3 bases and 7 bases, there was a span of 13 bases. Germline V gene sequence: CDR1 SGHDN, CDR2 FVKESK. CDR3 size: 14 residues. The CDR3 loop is CASSQYGQGNEQFF. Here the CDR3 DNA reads TGTGCCAGCAGCCAGTATGGCCAGGGGAATGAGCAGTTCTTC.